This T cell receptor beta chain was identified in a study of CD8 T cells in Susac syndrome. For the study at large: Patients with Susac syndrome were therapy-naive, on corticosteroids, or on intravenous immunoglobulin alone at the time that blood was drawn.

RNA in amounts of roughly 0.5 to 1 ug was reverse transcribed with random hexamers. TCRdb used MiXCR to reprocess the immunoSEQ multiplex PCR reads, holding one entry per CDR3 protein. The sample has about 180,000 distinct CDR3 sequences, approximately 95% seen once; the top ten hold around 0.12%. Germline V gene lookup returns CDR1 ENHRY and CDR2 SYGVKD. The germline V and J ends were trimmed by 6 bases and 0 bases, with 10 bases remaining between them. CDR3 length equals 14 residues. Through negative isolation, CD4+ and CD8+ T cells were obtained, while TEMRA cells were enriched using FACS. The chain combines TRBV10-3 with TRBJ2-3; D remains ambiguous. Sequenced material: CD4+ T cells from PBMCs. This sequence was found in a human donor with Susac syndrome. CDR3: CAISPLGSTDTQYF. The CDR3 coding sequence is TGTGCCATCAGCCCCCTAGGAAGCACAGATACGCAGTATTTT.